The TCR beta chain under discussion was sequenced for a study of cytomegalovirus exposure and HLA in healthy donors. Study-level findings and limits: For most TCR sequences rarity was the rule, although some public TCRs occurred in many donors. Roughly 170 TCR beta chains were listed as cytomegalovirus-associated. Reportedly, TCR beta sequences accurately predicted HLA-A and HLA-B alleles in most subjects.

The CDR3 runs 14 residues. The germline CDR1 and CDR2 sequences are SGDLS and YYNGEE. The V gene lost 3 bases and the J gene lost 0 bases, with 10 bases spanning the gap. When sampled, the donors appeared nominally healthy, though they likely had unrecorded immune exposures. The table lists this clone with a count of one. Its antigen is not known. The study ran its PCR with 60 Vbeta and 13 Jbeta primers. Profiling relied on immunoSEQ multiplex PCR, and the TCRdb table lists in-frame clones only, not all of them. In the table there are roughly 180,000 clones, 70% to 90% of which are singletons. This chain joins TRBV9 and TRBJ2-7; D is perhaps TRBD1 (6 bases). The sample consisted of PBMCs. The sequence derives from a man in his late teens or twenties in good health and CMV-seropositive. The CDR3 DNA reads TGTGCCAGCAGCGGCAGGGGCAGCTCCTACGAGCAGTACTTC. As protein: CASSGRGSSYEQYF.